The 3 T cell receptor beta chains in this list originate from one sample, sequenced in a study of T cells in Graves' hyperthyroidism and ophthalmopathy. Authors of the study amplified TCR beta CDR3 regions from RNA transcripts. A set of HTBI primers served as the primers for a first-round RT-PCR of the TCR CDR3. A single record per CDR3 protein comes from TCRdb applying MiXCR to the multiplex PCR reads. The profile shows some 300,000 distinct CDR3 sequences, 10% to 15% of them singletons. The source material was blood. These receptors were obtained from a woman in her 30s with Graves' hyperthyroidism that later progressed to Graves' ophthalmopathy.

The CDR3 coding sequence is TGTGCCAGTAGTATGGCAGGGTCCTCTGGAAACACCATATATTTT. Translated, it gives CASSMAGSSGNTIYF. V is TRBV19 and J is TRBJ1-3; tentatively, D is TRBD1 (5 bases). The germline V and J ends were trimmed by 3 bases and 0 bases, with 9 bases remaining between them. The CDR3 is made up of 15 amino acids. CDR1 is LNHDA, CDR2 SQIVND, per germline (reference sequence).

This clonotype has just a few counts. This chain links TRBV14 with TRBJ1-6; weak D call: TRBD1 (5 bases). The germline gives CDR1 SGHDN, CDR2 FVKESK. This CDR3 has 16 residues. The V end was cut by 0 bases, the J end by 7 bases, with 13 bases between. The CDR3 loop is CASSQDRVLSNSPLHF. The DNA of the CDR3 is TGTGCCAGCAGCCAAGACAGGGTTCTATCGAATTCACCCCTCCACTTT.

This clonotype was detected ten times or more. The V call is TRBV28, the J call TRBJ1-5; no reliable D call. The CDR3 totals 15 residues. Germline V gives CDR1 MDHEN, CDR2 SYDVKM. Trimming pared 3 bases from V and 2 bases from J, leaving 11 bases between. This chain's CDR3 is CASSLEGLGNQPQHF. Here the CDR3 DNA reads TGTGCCAGCAGTTTGGAGGGTCTGGGCAATCAGCCCCAGCATTTT.